One sample yielded the 8 T cell receptor beta chains listed below, sequenced in a study of T cells in Graves' hyperthyroidism and ophthalmopathy. The CDR3 regions of TCR beta were amplified from RNA transcripts. The primer set for the first-round RT-PCR of the TCR CDR3 was HTBI. One entry per CDR3 protein, called by TCRdb with MiXCR from the multiplex PCR reads. This repertoire shows a few hundred thousand distinct CDR3 sequences, 15% found once; its top ten account for 30% to 35%. Source material: blood. These receptors all come from a woman under 40 with Graves' hyperthyroidism.

This clonotype was observed a handful of times. This chain links TRBV5-1 with TRBJ1-4; D unresolved. V was trimmed by 0 bases and J by 0 bases, leaving 12 bases between them. Germline V gives CDR1 SGHRS, CDR2 YFSETQ. CDR3 size: 17 residues. This chain's CDR3 is CASSLVGHRSTNEKLFF. For the CDR3, the DNA is TGCGCCAGCAGCTTGGTGGGTCACAGATCAACTAATGAAAAACTGTTTTTT.

This clonotype was picked up many times. In DNA, the CDR3 is TGTGCCAGCTCAACACTCACCGGGACACTAAACACCGGGGAGCTGTTTTTT. Encoded protein: CASSTLTGTLNTGELFF. J is TRBJ2-2 and V is TRBV18, with D tentatively TRBD1 (6 bases). Germline V gene sequence: CDR1 KGHSH, CDR2 LQKENI. The CDR3 is made up of 17 amino acids. Trimming removed 5 bases at V and 2 bases at J, with 18 bases between.

This clonotype occurred many times. This chain connects TRBV30 to TRBJ2-3; no reliable D call. The germline V gene has CDR1 GTSNPN and CDR2 SVGIG (reference sequence). The length of the CDR3 is 15 residues. V shed 0 bases and J shed 0 bases, with 10 bases lying between them. The chain's CDR3 is CAWSVFQDSTDTQYF. The CDR3, as DNA: TGTGCCTGGAGTGTATTTCAAGATAGCACAGATACGCAGTATTTT.

This chain joins TRBV3-1 and TRBJ1-2, with TRBD1 matching 9 bases. With V trimmed by 4 bases and J by 2 bases, 5 bases remained unmatched. CDR3 length: 15 residues. CDR1 and CDR2 (germline): LGHDT, YNNKEL (reference sequence). CDR3 DNA sequence: TGTGCCAGCAGCCCTAGGACAGGGGAGAACTATGGCTACACCTTC. Its protein is CASSPRTGENYGYTF.

Many counts were recorded for this clonotype. The rearrangement uses TRBV12-3 or TRBV12-4 and TRBJ2-5; the match to TRBD2 covers 7 bases. The CDR3 totals 13 residues. The V gene end was trimmed by 8 bases and the J gene end by 2 bases; junction bases not matched to a gene: 5. CDR3 nucleotides: TGTGCCAGCGGGGAGGGTGGGCAAGAGACCCAGTACTTC. This encodes CASGEGGQETQYF.

The chain recombines TRBV5-6 with TRBJ2-2; 7 nucleotides agree with TRBD2. The CDR3 has 17 residues. V trimming: 0 bases; J trimming: 7 bases; junction bases outside the gene matches: 12. Germline lookup yields CDR1 SGHDT and CDR2 YYEEEE. The CDR3 protein is CASSLGGLAVTYGELFF. CDR3 nucleotide sequence: TGTGCCAGCAGCTTGGGGGGTCTAGCGGTGACTTACGGGGAGCTGTTTTTT.

The chain combines TRBV18 with TRBJ2-1; the D is unclear. Germline CDR1 and CDR2: KGHSH and LQKENI. Trimming shortened V by 3 bases and J by 1 base, and 10 bases separated the two germline ends. This CDR3 comprises 15 residues. CDR3 loop: CASSPMTLSYNEQFF. The CDR3 DNA follows: TGTGCCAGCTCACCTATGACTTTATCCTACAATGAGCAGTTCTTC.

In this sample, this clonotype turned up a few times. The V and J genes are TRBV18 and TRBJ2-4; TRBD1 matches 7 bases. Germline V gives CDR1 KGHSH, CDR2 LQKENI. The CDR3 loop spans 16 amino acids. With V trimmed by 3 bases and J by 5 bases, 10 bases remained unmatched. Here the CDR3 DNA reads TGTGCCAGCTCACCGCCCGACAGGGTCGGAGAAAACATTCAGTACTTC. This sequence encodes CASSPPDRVGENIQYF.